Listed below are T cell receptor beta chains from one sample, sequenced in a study of OX40 agonist ivuxolimab in advanced cancers. Method: immunoSEQ multiplex PCR; TCRdb's copy keeps in-frame clones and lacks some. The data contain roughly 120,000 clones, less than 95% of them singletons. Specimen: CD4+ or CD8+ T cells sorted from blood, collected in a trial of the OX40 agonist ivuxolimab. Receptors were obtained from an adult with an advanced solid tumor such as melanoma, head and neck, liver or kidney cancer. Each CDR3 is given with its conserved first and last residue. The D gene is left open where the match is weak. For some rows the clone size is stated as once, few or many, or as a class when expanded; others skip it.

v_gene	d_gene	abundance	j_gene	CDR3aa	CDR3nt
TRBV11-2	-	-	TRBJ2-7	CASSLEGSLSYEQYF	TGTGCCAGCAGCTTAGAAGGTTCCCTTTCCTACGAGCAGTACTTC
TRBV2	-	-	TRBJ1-5	CASSADNSNQPQHF	TGTGCCAGCAGTGCTGACAATAGCAATCAGCCCCAGCATTTT
TRBV6-1	TRBD1	once	TRBJ2-7	CASSWDSYEQYF	TGTGCCAGCAGTTGGGACAGCTACGAGCAGTACTTC
TRBV5-4	TRBD2	-	TRBJ2-1	CASSSPTSGSYNEQFF	TGTGCCAGCAGCTCTCCGACTAGCGGGAGTTACAATGAGCAGTTCTTC
TRBV11-3	-	-	TRBJ2-1	CASSFRGPGFQFF	TGTGCCAGCAGCTTCAGGGGACCGGGATTTCAGTTCTTC
TRBV7-3	TRBD2	-	TRBJ2-2	CASSSSGATGELFF	TGTGCCAGCAGCTCTAGCGGAGCCACCGGGGAGCTGTTTTTT
TRBV15	-	few	TRBJ2-1	CATSRAGNLYNEQFF	TGTGCCACCAGCAGAGCGGGAAACCTTTACAATGAGCAGTTCTTC
TRBV19	TRBD2	-	TRBJ2-5	CASSRGGETQYF	TGTGCCAGTAGTAGGGGAGGGGAGACCCAGTACTTC
TRBV9	-	-	TRBJ2-1	CASSVGQFSPNEQFF	TGTGCCAGCAGCGTAGGGCAGTTCTCCCCCAATGAGCAGTTCTTC
TRBV5-6	-	-	TRBJ1-1	CASSLGGSTEAFF	TGTGCCAGCAGCTTGGGAGGGTCCACTGAAGCTTTCTTT
TRBV2	TRBD1	-	TRBJ1-4	CASSGGQGVREKLFF	TGTGCCAGCAGTGGAGGACAGGGTGTTCGGGAAAAACTGTTTTTT
TRBV6-5	-	-	TRBJ2-2	CASSYGGTPTGELFF	TGTGCCAGCAGTTATGGAGGCACCCCCACCGGGGAGCTGTTTTTT
TRBV19	-	once	TRBJ1-5	CASNGQGQQPQHF	TGTGCCAGTAATGGGCAGGGTCAGCAGCCCCAGCATTTT
TRBV27	-	-	TRBJ2-6	CASSFPGANVLTF	TGTGCCAGCAGTTTTCCTGGGGCCAACGTCCTGACTTTC
TRBV9	-	-	TRBJ2-7	CASSVVPDKGSEQYF	TGTGCCAGCAGCGTTGTGCCGGACAAGGGGAGCGAGCAGTACTTC
TRBV18	-	-	TRBJ2-3	CASSPIGTDTQYF	TGTGCCAGCTCACCCATAGGCACAGATACGCAGTATTTT
TRBV5-1	-	-	TRBJ1-5	CASAKGTGGQPQHF	TGCGCCAGTGCGAAGGGGACCGGAGGGCAGCCCCAGCATTTT